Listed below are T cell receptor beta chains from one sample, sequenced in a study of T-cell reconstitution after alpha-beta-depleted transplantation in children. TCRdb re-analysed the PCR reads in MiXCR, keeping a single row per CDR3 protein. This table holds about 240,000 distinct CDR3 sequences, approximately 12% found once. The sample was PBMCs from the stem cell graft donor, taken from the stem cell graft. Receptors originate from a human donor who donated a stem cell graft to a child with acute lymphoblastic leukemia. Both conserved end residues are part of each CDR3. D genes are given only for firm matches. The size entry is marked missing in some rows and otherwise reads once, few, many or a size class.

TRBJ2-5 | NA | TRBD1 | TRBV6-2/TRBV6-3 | CASSFDPTGGYQETQYF | TGTGCCAGCAGTTTCGATCCCACAGGGGGATACCAAGAGACCCAGTACTTC
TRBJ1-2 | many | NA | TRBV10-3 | CAISDETDRTTHGYTF | TGTGCCATCAGTGACGAGACCGACAGGACCACGCATGGCTACACCTTC
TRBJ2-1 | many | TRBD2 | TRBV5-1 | CASSLSGGLYNEQFF | TGCGCCAGCAGCCTAAGCGGGGGCCTATACAATGAGCAGTTCTTC
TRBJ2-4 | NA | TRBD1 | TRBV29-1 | CSVAGQGAMNSQYF | TGCAGCGTTGCGGGACAGGGGGCGATGAACAGTCAGTACTTC
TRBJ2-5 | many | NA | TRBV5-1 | CASSIQGAQETQYF | TGCGCCAGCAGTATCCAGGGAGCCCAAGAGACCCAGTACTTC
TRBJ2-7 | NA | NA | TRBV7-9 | CASSAAGLTYEQYF | TGTGCCAGCAGCGCGGCGGGGCTAACCTACGAGCAGTACTTC
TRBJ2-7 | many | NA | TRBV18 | CASSRAPGTDSYEQYF | TGTGCCAGCTCACGGGCTCCCGGGACCGACTCCTACGAGCAGTACTTC
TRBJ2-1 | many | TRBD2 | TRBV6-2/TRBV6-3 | CASSSLVERELGSYNEQFF | TGTGCCAGCAGTTCCCTTGTGGAGCGGGAATTGGGCTCCTACAATGAGCAGTTCTTC
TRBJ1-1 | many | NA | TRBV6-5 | CASSYEGTEAFF | TGTGCCAGCAGTTACGAGGGGACTGAAGCTTTCTTT
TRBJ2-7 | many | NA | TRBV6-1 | CASRIGSLYEQYF | TGTGCCAGCAGGATCGGGTCCTTATACGAGCAGTACTTC
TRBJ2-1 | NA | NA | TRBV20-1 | CCARAGPTWVTYNEQFF | TGCTGTGCTAGAGCAGGACCCACGTGGGTCACCTACAATGAGCAGTTCTTC
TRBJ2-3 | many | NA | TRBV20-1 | CSARMRIDTQYF | TGCAGTGCTAGAATGAGGATAGATACGCAGTATTTT
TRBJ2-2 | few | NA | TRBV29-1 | CSVEGQGPSGELFF | TGCAGCGTTGAAGGGCAGGGACCGTCCGGGGAGCTGTTTTTT
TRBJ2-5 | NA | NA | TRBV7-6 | CASLRDQTGRETQYF | TGTGCCAGTTTAAGGGACCAAACGGGACGAGAGACCCAGTACTTC
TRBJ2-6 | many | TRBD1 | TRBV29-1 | CSVSDRGGANVLTF | TGCAGCGTTTCGGACAGGGGTGGGGCCAACGTCCTGACTTTC
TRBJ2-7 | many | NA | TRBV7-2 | CASSPLGVGSYEQYF | TGTGCCAGCAGCCCCCTTGGTGTAGGTAGCTACGAGCAGTACTTC
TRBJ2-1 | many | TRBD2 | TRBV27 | CASSTGGPGNEQFF | TGTGCCAGCAGCACGGGGGGGCCAGGGAATGAGCAGTTCTTC
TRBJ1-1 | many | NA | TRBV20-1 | CSARDGQSGNTEAFF | TGCAGTGCTAGAGATGGCCAGTCGGGGAACACTGAAGCTTTCTTT
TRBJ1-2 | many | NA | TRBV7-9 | CASSPRIVIIDIEGYTF | TGTGCCAGCAGCCCACGGATCGTAATAATAGACATAGAGGGCTACACCTTC
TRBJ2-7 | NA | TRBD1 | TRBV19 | CASSTRDRGLGEQYF | TGTGCCAGTAGTACCCGGGACAGGGGGCTGGGCGAGCAGTACTTC
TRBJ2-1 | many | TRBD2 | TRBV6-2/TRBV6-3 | CASRPSGGAVGEQFF | TGTGCCAGCAGACCTTCCGGGGGGGCAGTAGGAGAGCAGTTCTTC
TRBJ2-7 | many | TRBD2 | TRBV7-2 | CASSFSGTTYEQYF | TGTGCCAGCAGCTTCAGCGGGACCACCTACGAGCAGTACTTC
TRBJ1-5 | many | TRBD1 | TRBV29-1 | CSAGGFDQPQHF | TGCAGCGCAGGGGGCTTTGATCAGCCCCAGCATTTT
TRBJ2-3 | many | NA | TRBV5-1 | CASSLVEGTDTQYF | TGCGCCAGCAGCTTGGTAGAGGGGACAGATACGCAGTATTTT
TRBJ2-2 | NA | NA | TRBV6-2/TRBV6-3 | CASSFPRPGRELFF | TGTGCCAGCAGTTTTCCTCGGCCCGGCAGGGAGCTGTTTTTT
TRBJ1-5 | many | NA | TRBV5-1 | CASSLGGGDGNQPQHF | TGCGCCAGCAGCTTGGGAGGTGGGGATGGCAATCAGCCCCAGCATTTT
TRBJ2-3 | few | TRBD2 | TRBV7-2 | CASSSWGGGAADTQYF | TGTGCCAGCAGCTCTTGGGGGGGGGGAGCGGCAGATACGCAGTATTTT
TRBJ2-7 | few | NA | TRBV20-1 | CSALSRDYEQYF | TGCAGTGCTCTCTCCAGGGACTACGAGCAGTACTTC
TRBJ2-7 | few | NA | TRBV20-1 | CSAQEVVLPYEQYF | TGCAGTGCGCAAGAGGTCGTGCTACCCTACGAGCAGTACTTC
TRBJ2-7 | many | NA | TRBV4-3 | CASSQDLSGTPYEQYF | TGCGCCAGCAGCCAAGATCTATCCGGGACCCCCTACGAGCAGTACTTC
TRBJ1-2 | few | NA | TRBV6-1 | CASTSPSEGGYTF | TGTGCCAGCACCTCCCCGTCGGAAGGTGGCTACACCTTC
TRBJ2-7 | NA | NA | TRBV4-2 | CASSPRGARSSYEQYF | TGTGCCAGCAGCCCCCGGGGGGCTCGGAGCTCCTACGAGCAGTACTTC
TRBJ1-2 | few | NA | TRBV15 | CATSRDIRGNGYTF | TGTGCCACCAGCAGAGATATTAGGGGGAATGGCTACACCTTC
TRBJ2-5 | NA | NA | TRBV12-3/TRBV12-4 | CASSIRSYQETQYF | TGTGCCAGCAGTATCCGCTCGTACCAAGAGACCCAGTACTTC
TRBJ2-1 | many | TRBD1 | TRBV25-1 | CASSDGDSFYNEQFF | TGTGCCAGCAGTGATGGGGACAGCTTCTACAATGAGCAGTTCTTC
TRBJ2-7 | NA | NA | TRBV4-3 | CASSQEEGEPYEQYF | TGCGCCAGCAGCCAAGAGGAGGGGGAGCCCTACGAGCAGTACTTC
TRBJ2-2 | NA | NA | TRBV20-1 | CSVGRDTQGGELFF | TGCAGTGTAGGACGGGACACCCAGGGCGGGGAGCTGTTTTTT
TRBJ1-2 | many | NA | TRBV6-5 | CASSYYEGGYTF | TGTGCCAGCAGTTACTACGAGGGCGGCTACACCTTC
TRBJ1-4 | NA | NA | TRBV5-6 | CASSVGPGAEKLFF | TGTGCCAGCAGCGTCGGTCCCGGCGCCGAAAAACTGTTTTTT
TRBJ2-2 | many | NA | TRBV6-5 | CASRLGAGHRNAGELFF | TGTGCCAGCAGACTAGGAGCGGGACACCGAAACGCCGGGGAGCTGTTTTTT
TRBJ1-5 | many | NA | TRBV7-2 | CASSQMGGNNQPQHF | TGTGCCAGCAGCCAAATGGGGGGAAATAATCAGCCCCAGCATTTT
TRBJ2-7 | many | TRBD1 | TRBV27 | CASSQGQRTYEQYF | TGTGCCAGCAGCCAGGGACAGCGAACCTACGAGCAGTACTTC
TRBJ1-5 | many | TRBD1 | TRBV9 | CASSGGTGSNQPQHF | TGTGCCAGCAGCGGGGGGACAGGGAGCAATCAGCCCCAGCATTTT
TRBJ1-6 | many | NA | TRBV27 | CASSPFGGSYNSPLHF | TGTGCCAGCAGTCCCTTCGGGGGGTCCTATAATTCACCCCTCCACTTT
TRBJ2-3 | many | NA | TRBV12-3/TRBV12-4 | CASSPLRERTDTQYF | TGTGCCAGCAGCCCCTTAAGGGAAAGAACAGATACGCAGTATTTT
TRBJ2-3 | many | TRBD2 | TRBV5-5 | CASSLLAGTDTQYF | TGTGCCAGCAGCTTGCTAGCGGGAACCGATACGCAGTATTTT
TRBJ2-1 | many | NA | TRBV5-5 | CASRLGPRGEQFF | TGTGCCAGCAGATTGGGGCCACGGGGTGAGCAGTTCTTC
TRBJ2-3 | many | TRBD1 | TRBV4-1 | CASSYRDRVEDTQYF | TGCGCCAGCAGCTACCGGGACAGGGTGGAAGATACGCAGTATTTT
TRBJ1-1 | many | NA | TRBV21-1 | CARPLNTEAFF | TGTGCCAGGCCCCTGAACACTGAAGCTTTCTTT
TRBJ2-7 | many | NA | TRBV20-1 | CSAWDGSYEQYF | TGCAGTGCGTGGGACGGATCCTACGAGCAGTACTTC
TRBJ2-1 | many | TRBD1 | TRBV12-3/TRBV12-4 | CASSLGQGRGEQFF | TGTGCCAGCAGTTTAGGACAGGGTAGGGGTGAGCAGTTCTTC
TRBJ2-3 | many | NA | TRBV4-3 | CASSQDLMELRGTDTQYF | TGCGCCAGCAGCCAAGATTTAATGGAGTTGAGGGGCACAGATACGCAGTATTTT
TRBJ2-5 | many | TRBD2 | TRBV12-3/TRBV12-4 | CASSFQAGGRETQYF | TGTGCCAGCAGTTTTCAAGCGGGAGGGAGAGAGACCCAGTACTTC
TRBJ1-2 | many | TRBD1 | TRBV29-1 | CSVKDRGYGYTF | TGCAGCGTTAAGGACAGGGGATATGGCTACACCTTC
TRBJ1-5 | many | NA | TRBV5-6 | CASSLFGGQPQHF | TGTGCCAGCAGCTTATTCGGGGGCCAGCCCCAGCATTTT
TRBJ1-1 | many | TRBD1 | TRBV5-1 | CASSLGNRGTEAFF | TGCGCCAGCAGCTTAGGGAACAGGGGCACTGAAGCTTTCTTT
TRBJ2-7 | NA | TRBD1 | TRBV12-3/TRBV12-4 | CASSLASTGGQNEQYF | TGTGCCAGCAGTTTAGCCTCGACAGGGGGCCAAAACGAGCAGTACTTC
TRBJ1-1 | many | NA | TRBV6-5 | CASSYANTEAFF | TGTGCCAGCAGTTACGCAAACACTGAAGCTTTCTTT
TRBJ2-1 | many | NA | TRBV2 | CASREMLNEQFF | TGTGCCAGCAGGGAAATGCTTAATGAGCAGTTCTTC
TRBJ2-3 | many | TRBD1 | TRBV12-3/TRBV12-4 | CASSWTGFTDTQYF | TGTGCCAGCAGTTGGACAGGGTTTACAGATACGCAGTATTTT